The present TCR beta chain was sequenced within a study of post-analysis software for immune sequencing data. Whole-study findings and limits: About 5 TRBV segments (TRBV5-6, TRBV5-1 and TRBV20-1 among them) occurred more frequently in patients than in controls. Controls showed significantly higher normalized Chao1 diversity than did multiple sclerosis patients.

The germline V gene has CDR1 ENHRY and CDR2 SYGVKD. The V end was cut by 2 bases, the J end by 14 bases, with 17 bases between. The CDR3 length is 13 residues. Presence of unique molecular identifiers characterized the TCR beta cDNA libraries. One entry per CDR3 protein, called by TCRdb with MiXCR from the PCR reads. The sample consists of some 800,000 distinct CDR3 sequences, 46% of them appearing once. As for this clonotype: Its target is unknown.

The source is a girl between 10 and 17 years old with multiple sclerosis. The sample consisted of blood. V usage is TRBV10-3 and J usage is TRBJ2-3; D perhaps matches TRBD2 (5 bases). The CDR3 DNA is TGTGCCATCAGTGAGCCTGGACGGCCTGAGGGGTATTTT. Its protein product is CAISEPGRPEGYF.